This TCR beta chain was identified in a study of radiotherapy plus CTLA-4 blockade in lung cancer. As regards this clone: Antigen: not known.

Measured with immunoSEQ multiplex PCR; TCRdb has only the in-frame clones, and not every one. Here the sample spans roughly 45,000 clones, approximately 62% being singletons. V shed 7 bases, J shed 3 bases, and the junction held 6 bases outside the gene matches. Germline V lookup: CDR1 SGHRS, CDR2 YFSETQ. This CDR3 region has 14 residues. Focal radiation was given together with CTLA-4 blockade (ipilimumab) to patients with chemo-refractory metastatic non-small-cell lung cancer. Points from the study as a whole: Early clonal dynamics of blood T cells, together with interferon-beta, were reported as the best response predictor. Researchers report tumor-derived TCR clones expanding in blood after radiotherapy plus ipilimumab.

This receptor was taken from a human donor with non-small cell lung cancer who had a partial response to radiotherapy plus ipilimumab. The material was peripheral blood, obtained from a patient treated with radiotherapy plus ipilimumab. The chain couples TRBV5-1 to TRBJ2-3, with 9 nucleotides matching TRBD1. This CDR3 reads CASVGQGWTDTQYF. CDR3 bases: TGCGCCAGCGTCGGACAGGGGTGGACAGATACGCAGTATTTT. Looking up the rest from reference TRBV5-1 and TRBJ2-3 gives the full variable domain: KAGVTQTPRYLIKTRGQQVTLSCSPISGHRSVSWYQQTPGQGLQFLFEYFSETQRNKGNFPGRFSGRQFSNSRSEMNVSTLELGDSALYLCASVGQGWTDTQYFGPGTRLTVL.